The 29 T cell receptor beta chains listed next were all sequenced from one sample in a study of regulatory T cells in long-lasting Graves disease. To make TCR beta libraries, researchers used iRepertoire HTBI primers and Arm-PCR of CDR3 regions. TCRdb reanalysed the multiplex PCR reads using MiXCR and keeps one entry per CDR3 protein. The profile shows 400,000 to 500,000 distinct CDR3 sequences, about 16% of them singletons. The sample's time point: newly diagnosed GD, antithyroid drugs for less than 3 months. After RNA was extracted from PBMCs, the TCR library was made from it. The sample also formed part of further work on T cells in Graves' hyperthyroidism and ophthalmopathy.

The sample consisted of peripheral blood mononuclear cells (PBMCs), taken at new diagnosis, from a patient treated with antithyroid drugs. The receptors derive from a woman under 40 with Graves disease.

This clonotype was observed a few times. The V gene is TRBV20-1, the J gene TRBJ2-7, with TRBD2 identical over 8 bases. V trimming: 6 bases; J trimming: 4 bases; junction bases outside the gene matches: 11. The germline CDR1 and CDR2 sequences are DFQATT and SNEGSKA (reference sequence). This CDR3 is 14 amino acids long. The CDR3 is CSATSLSGAYEQYF. The CDR3, as DNA: TGCAGTGCCACCTCTCTTAGCGGGGCTTACGAGCAGTACTTC.

At least ten counts were recorded for this clonotype. CDR3 in DNA: TGTGCCAGCAGTTTAGACAGGGGAGGCACAGATACGCAGTATTTT. Amino acid sequence: CASSLDRGGTDTQYF. J is TRBJ2-3 and V is TRBV28, with 8 bases matching TRBD1. Per germline, CDR1 MDHEN and CDR2 SYDVKM. Germline trimming cut 2 bases from V and 1 base from J; bases unmatched to any gene: 2. The CDR3 is 15 residues long. Filled out from reference TRBV28 and TRBJ2-3, the complete variable domain reads DVKVTQSSRYLVKRTGEKVFLECVQDMDHENMFWYRQDPGLGLRLIYFSYDVKMKEKGDIPEGYSVSREKKERFSLILESASTNQTSMYLCASSLDRGGTDTQYFGPGTRLTVL.

The chain combines TRBV5-1 with TRBJ2-2, with TRBD2 matching over 7 bases. V was clipped by 2 bases and J by 5 bases; unmatched bases: 9. This CDR3 region has 16 residues. The germline V gene has CDR1 SGHRS and CDR2 YFSETQ. CDR3 region: CASSFIGRERTGELFF. The CDR3 coding sequence is TGCGCCAGCAGCTTTATCGGGCGGGAGAGGACCGGGGAGCTGTTTTTT.

There are a few counts of this clonotype. V and J are TRBV20-1 and TRBJ2-7; TRBD2 aligns across 8 bases. The length of the CDR3 is 14 residues. Looked up from germline, CDR1 is DFQATT and CDR2 is SNEGSKA (reference sequence). V lost 0 bases, J lost 6 bases, and 7 bases stayed unmatched. CDR3 bases: TGCAGTGCTAGAGATATTAGCGGGAACTCCGAGCAGTACTTC. It encodes CSARDISGNSEQYF.

This sequence joins TRBV18 and TRBJ2-4; 12 bases fit TRBD2. J lost 1 base, V lost 6 bases, and 7 bases had no gene match. The CDR3 runs 17 residues. The germline V gene encodes CDR1 KGHSH and CDR2 LQKENI. The CDR3 region has the DNA TGTGCCAGCTCCCCCGTAACTAGCGGGAGGGCCAAAAACATTCAGTACTTC. Translation: CASSPVTSGRAKNIQYF. The whole variable domain, filled in from reference TRBV18 and TRBJ2-4, reads NAGVMQNPRHLVRRRGQEARLRCSPMKGHSHVYWYRQLPEEGLKFMVYLQKENIIDESGMPKERFSAEFPKEGPSILRIQQVVRGDSAAYFCASSPVTSGRAKNIQYFGAGTRLSVL.

This clonotype has ten or more counts. The chain joins TRBV2 to TRBJ1-2, with D unresolved. Trimming shortened V by 2 bases and J by 4 bases, and 8 bases separated the two germline ends. Germline V lookup: CDR1 SNHLY, CDR2 FYNNEI. The CDR3 runs to 13 residues. The CDR3 coding sequence is TGTGCCAGCAGTGAACAGCCCCTCTATGGCTACACCTTC. It encodes CASSEQPLYGYTF. The full variable domain, rest sourced from reference TRBV2 and TRBJ1-2, is EPEVTQTPSHQVTQMGQEVILRCVPISNHLYFYWYRQILGQKVEFLVSFYNNEISEKSEIFDDQFSVERPDGSNFTLKIRSTKLEDSAMYFCASSEQPLYGYTFGSGTRLTVV.

This clonotype was observed at least ten times. CDR3: CASSPPVLNEKLFF. CDR3 nucleotide sequence: TGTGCCAGCAGTCCCCCGGTACTGAATGAAAAACTGTTTTTT. The chain links TRBV28 to TRBJ1-4; no definite D call. There are 14 residues in the CDR3. CDR1 and CDR2 (germline): MDHEN, SYDVKM. V gave up 5 bases and J gave up 5 bases, with 12 bases separating them. The whole variable domain, remainder taken from reference TRBV28 and TRBJ1-4, is DVKVTQSSRYLVKRTGEKVFLECVQDMDHENMFWYRQDPGLGLRLIYFSYDVKMKEKGDIPEGYSVSREKKERFSLILESASTNQTSMYLCASSPPVLNEKLFFGSGTQLSVL.

This clonotype has ten or more counts. V is TRBV20-1 and J is TRBJ2-3; a possible D gene is TRBD2 (5 bases). The CDR3 extends over 15 amino acids. Trimming cost V 1 base and J 2 bases, with 13 bases left between them. CDR1 is DFQATT, CDR2 SNEGSKA, per germline (reference sequence). CDR3 in amino acids: CSARARGSYTDTQYF. The CDR3 DNA is TGCAGTGCTAGAGCTCGGGGTTCCTACACAGATACGCAGTATTTT.

Many counts were recorded for this clonotype. This sequence joins TRBV20-1 and TRBJ1-1, with TRBD1 identical over 7 bases. Germline V lookup: CDR1 DFQATT, CDR2 SNEGSKA (reference sequence). The CDR3 is 14 amino acids. J gave up 2 bases and V 3 bases, and 6 bases lay outside the gene matches. The CDR3 here is CSASRQGFNTEAFF. The DNA for the CDR3 is TGCAGTGCTAGTCGACAGGGATTCAACACTGAAGCTTTCTTT.

Regarding this clonotype: A read error may be the cause here, since a much bigger clone is one base away. The chain is built from TRBV18 and TRBJ2-3; D may be TRBD2 (6 bases). This CDR3 is built from 15 residues. From germline, CDR1 is KGHSH and CDR2 LQKENI. With 4 bases removed from V and 4 bases from J, the gap between germline ends came to 15 bases. CDR3 bases: TGTGCCAGCTCACTAGACCGCGGGGTTCCAGATACGCAGTATTTT. Its translation is CASSLDRGVPDTQYF.

At least ten counts were recorded for this clonotype. V is TRBV19 and J is TRBJ1-3; unclear D gene. This CDR3 has 12 amino acids. Germline values: CDR1 LNHDA, CDR2 SQIVND (reference sequence). V was trimmed by 3 bases and J by 4 bases, leaving 4 bases between them. The CDR3 protein is CASSIPGNTIYF. The CDR3, as DNA: TGTGCCAGTAGTATCCCAGGAAACACCATATATTTT.

This chain links TRBV5-1 with TRBJ2-7; 10 bases map to TRBD2. In germline, CDR1 is SGHRS, CDR2 YFSETQ. The CDR3 contains 15 residues. Trimming took 5 bases from V and 3 from J; bases not matched to a gene: 8. The CDR3 sequence is CASRSGTSDYYEQYF. The CDR3 coding sequence is TGCGCCAGCAGATCCGGGACTAGCGATTACTACGAGCAGTACTTC.

A few counts support this clonotype. The genes are TRBV10-3 and TRBJ2-5; D gene ambiguous. Trimming cost V 7 bases and J 1 base, with 10 bases left between them. The CDR3 covers 13 residues. Per the germline V gene, CDR1 is ENHRY and CDR2 is SYGVKD. CDR3 coding DNA: TGTGCCATCAAGGGCACGGGCCAAGAGACCCAGTACTTC. Its protein product is CAIKGTGQETQYF.

The rearrangement joins TRBV20-1 to TRBJ2-5; 8 bases are a match to TRBD2. CDR3 size: 13 residues. Germline trimming cut 6 bases from V and 2 bases from J; bases unmatched to any gene: 5. In germline, CDR1 is DFQATT, CDR2 SNEGSKA (reference sequence). DNA for the CDR3: TGCAGTGCAATACTAGCGGAACAAGAGACCCAGTACTTC. Translated: CSAILAEQETQYF.

This clonotype occurred many times. This chain uses TRBV2 with TRBJ1-2; D is undetermined. The CDR3 spans 11 residues. The germline CDR1 and CDR2 sequences are SNHLY and FYNNEI. Trimming took off 2 bases at V and 4 bases at J, with 2 bases between the two ends. As DNA, the CDR3 is TGTGCCAGCAGTGAACTCTATGGCTACACCTTC. Its translation is CASSELYGYTF.

Comment on this clonotype: An end of the junction differs from the germline gene, which may be a read error. The chain couples TRBV19 to TRBJ2-6, with 11 bases matching TRBD1. CDR1 and CDR2 from the germline V gene are LNHDA and SQIVND (reference sequence). CDR3 length: 15 residues. The CDR3 spells CGSGQGASGANVLTF. The CDR3 DNA sequence: TGCGGGTCCGGACAGGGGGCTTCTGGGGCCAACGTCCTGACTTTC. Together with reference TRBV19 and TRBJ2-6, the CDR3 gives the full variable domain: DGGITQSPKYLFRKEGQNVTLSCEQNLNHDAMYWYRQDPGQGLRLIYYSQIVNDFQKGDIAEGYSVSREKKESFPLTVTSAQKNPTAFYLCGSGQGASGANVLTFGAGSRLTVL.

This clonotype was counted many times. The chain is built from TRBV6-1 and TRBJ1-5; 8 bases line up with TRBD1. CDR3 length: 17 residues. With V trimmed by 2 bases and J by 0 bases, 6 bases remained unmatched. Germline V gives CDR1 MNHNS, CDR2 SASEGT. This CDR3 reads CASSEQGQVISNQPQHF. The CDR3, as DNA: TGTGCCAGCAGTGAACAGGGACAGGTCATTAGCAATCAGCCCCAGCATTTT.

In its sample, this clonotype was seen many times. The J gene is TRBJ1-4, the V gene TRBV29-1, with D unclear. Trimming stripped 5 bases from V and 8 bases from J, with 6 bases between. This CDR3 has 10 amino acids. Germline assignment: CDR1 SQVTM and CDR2 ANQGSEA. Written as DNA, the CDR3 is TGCAGCGTTCTACAGGAAAAACTGTTTTTT. Amino acid sequence: CSVLQEKLFF.

This clonotype has at least ten counts. CDR3 coding DNA: TGTGCCAGCAGCCCACGAAGGACTACGTACCAAGAGACCCAGTACTTC. Translation gives CASSPRRTTYQETQYF. The rearrangement uses TRBV11-2 and TRBJ2-5; D is possibly TRBD2 (6 bases). The CDR3 contains 16 residues. Trimming took 5 bases from V and 0 from J, leaving 16 bases between them. The germline V gene encodes CDR1 SGHAT and CDR2 FQNNGV.

This clonotype was seen a few times. The CDR3 protein is CASSELGVPYNEQFF. In nucleotides, the CDR3 is TGCGCCAGCAGCGAGCTAGGAGTCCCCTACAATGAGCAGTTCTTC. The V call is TRBV5-1, the J call TRBJ2-1; D unclear. V lost 4 bases and J lost 2, with 13 bases in between. There are 15 residues in the CDR3. Germline CDR1 SGHRS, CDR2 YFSETQ.

This clonotype was seen ten or more times. This chain uses TRBV6-2 or TRBV6-3 with TRBJ2-3; tentatively, D is TRBD1 (5 bases). The ends were cut back, 5 bases at V and 3 bases at J, with 12 bases in the middle. The CDR3 consists of 14 residues. Germline CDR1 reads MNHEY; CDR2 reads SVGEGT. CDR3 protein: CASSEGAETDTQYF. DNA for the CDR3: TGTGCCAGCAGTGAAGGGGCAGAGACAGATACGCAGTATTTT.

The sample holds a few counts of this clonotype. The V call is TRBV7-3, the J call TRBJ2-7; maybe TRBD1 (6 bases). Trimming removed 5 bases from V and 2 bases from J, with 13 bases in between. Per germline, CDR1 SGHTA and CDR2 FQGTGA. The CDR3 covers 14 residues. The CDR3 sequence: CASSAYQGPYEQYF. DNA for the CDR3: TGTGCCAGCAGCGCCTACCAGGGGCCCTACGAGCAGTACTTC.

This clonotype was picked up many times. This chain joins TRBV28 and TRBJ1-1; D is possibly TRBD1 (5 bases). V was cut by 7 bases and J by 5 bases, with 17 bases left in between. This CDR3 region has 14 residues. Germline assignment: CDR1 MDHEN and CDR2 SYDVKM. The CDR3 region has the DNA TGTGCCAGCACCCCCGGGGACCTTCGGACTGAAGCTTTCTTT. It specifies CASTPGDLRTEAFF.

This clonotype was seen repeatedly, ten times or more. This sequence joins TRBV19 and TRBJ1-2, with D perhaps matching TRBD1 (6 bases). Germline V gene lookup returns CDR1 LNHDA and CDR2 SQIVND (reference sequence). The CDR3 consists of 14 residues. Trimming took 9 bases from V and 4 from J, leaving 18 bases between them. In nucleotides, the CDR3 is TGTGCCAGCAACCCGGGACAAGACTCCTATGGCTACACCTTC. This gives the protein CASNPGQDSYGYTF.

This clonotype showed up many times. The genes are TRBV18 and TRBJ2-7, with TRBD1 identical over 7 bases. The V segment lost 0 bases and the J segment 4 bases; nucleotides outside the gene matches: 9. CDR3 size: 16 residues. CDR1 and CDR2 (germline): KGHSH, LQKENI. The CDR3 spells CASSPPRQGRNYEQYF. The CDR3 region has the DNA TGTGCCAGCTCACCACCGAGACAGGGCCGAAATTACGAGCAGTACTTC.

The chain joins TRBV19 to TRBJ1-1; D is ambiguous. The germline V and J ends were trimmed by 4 bases and 1 base, with 13 bases remaining between them. The CDR3 is 15 residues long. Germline V gene sequence: CDR1 LNHDA, CDR2 SQIVND (reference sequence). The CDR3 here is CASSRRQERNTEAFF. The CDR3 DNA reads TGTGCCAGTAGTAGGAGGCAAGAGAGGAACACTGAAGCTTTCTTT.

This clonotype was observed at least ten times. The chain carries TRBV27 and TRBJ2-7; 9 bases fit TRBD2. Unmatched junction bases numbered 2, after V lost 3 bases and J lost 2 bases. The CDR3 has 14 amino acids. The germline CDR1 and CDR2 sequences are MNHEY and SMNVEV (reference sequence). The CDR3: CASSFLAGPYEQYF. CDR3 coding DNA: TGTGCCAGCAGTTTCCTAGCGGGACCCTACGAGCAGTACTTC.

The sample holds many counts of this clonotype. The rearrangement uses TRBV5-1 and TRBJ2-7; D may be TRBD1 or TRBD2 (6 bases each). This CDR3 has 14 residues. Germline CDR1 and CDR2: SGHRS and YFSETQ. Trimming removed 0 bases from V and 4 bases from J, with 11 bases in between. As DNA, the CDR3 is TGCGCCAGCAGCTTGGCGGGGGCTCAGTACGAGCAGTACTTC. Amino acid sequence: CASSLAGAQYEQYF.

This clonotype was counted many times. This sequence joins TRBV24-1 and TRBJ1-4; maybe TRBD1 (6 bases). V was clipped by 2 bases and J by 7 bases, with 25 bases between them. This CDR3 is 19 amino acids long. Germline CDR1 is KGHDR and CDR2 is SFDVKD. The CDR3 here is CATSDSPPGQTGRGEKLFF. In nucleotides, the CDR3 is TGTGCCACCAGTGATTCGCCCCCCGGACAGACCGGTCGGGGTGAAAAACTGTTTTTT.